This T cell receptor (beta chain) was identified during a study of human T cells and chemical hapten exposure. Sample time point: healthy volunteer bleed at 2 weeks. RNA extraction used unfractionated whole blood as the source of total RNA. This CDR3 comprises 11 residues. The germline gives CDR1 SQVTM, CDR2 ANQGSEA. V lost 4 bases and J 10 bases, leaving 13 bases between the germline ends. Each CDR3 protein gets one entry after TCRdb re-called the RACE reads with MiXCR. The sample contains tens of thousands of distinct CDR3 sequences, roughly 8.5% of which appear only once. This chain connects TRBV29-1 to TRBJ1-1, with D hard to call. The source of this sequence is a female donor in good health. Some clones in this sample may be carry-over from other donors' samples. Specimen: whole blood. The chain's CDR3 is CSVAREWGAFF. The CDR3 nucleotides read TGCAGCGTTGCAAGGGAATGGGGAGCTTTCTTT.